The present T cell receptor beta chain was sequenced within a study of blood T cell repertoires in COVID-19. Study background: The study drew acute and convalescent COVID-19 samples from the United States, Italy and Spain. T cells, B-cell-depleted T cells, or PBMCs supplied cDNA or gDNA.

V was shortened by 6 bases and J by 4 bases, with 12 bases between the two germline ends. Germline V gene lookup returns CDR1 SGHDN and CDR2 FVKESK. The CDR3 covers 13 residues. This clone was found once. Some clones are missing from TCRdb's copy, which holds only in-frame ones; the method was immunoSEQ multiplex PCR. The profile shows about 85,000 clones, around 89% of them singletons. The clonotype originates from a woman older than 75 with active or convalescent COVID-19. The V gene is TRBV14, the J gene TRBJ1-2; D gene unclear. The sample taken for sequencing was peripheral blood. CDR3 DNA: TGTGCCAGCAGTCGACCAGGAGGCTATGGCTACACCTTC. This translates into CASSRPGGYGYTF.